Listed below are T cell receptor beta chains from one sample, sequenced in a study of shared clonotypes between healthy human individuals. Measured with immunoSEQ multiplex PCR; TCRdb has only the in-frame clones, and not every one. Seen here are about 2.2 million clones, 93% observed once, and the top ten hold 1.5% to 2%. The sample consisted of naive CD8+ T cells from PBMCs. Every receptor here comes from a man between 18 and 29 years old in good health. Some clones in this sample may be carry-over from other donors' samples. The CDR3 runs from the conserved cysteine through the conserved F or W. D genes are given only for firm matches. Where a row states a size, it is once, few, many or the class of an expanded clone; other rows omit it.

CDR3 length	clone size	V gene	J gene	D gene	CDR3 protein	CDR3 DNA
13	few	TRBV10-3	TRBJ1-1	NA	CAMDGGAYTEAFF	TGTGCCATGGACGGAGGGGCCTACACTGAAGCTTTCTTT
16	NA	TRBV27	TRBJ1-5	NA	CASSLSGGLGNQPQHF	TGTGCCAGCAGTTTATCGGGCGGGTTAGGAAATCAGCCCCAGCATTTT
16	NA	TRBV2	TRBJ1-2	NA	CASSERIPRQVYGYTF	TGTGCCAGCAGTGAAAGGATCCCTAGACAGGTCTATGGCTACACCTTC
14	NA	TRBV5-6	TRBJ1-2	NA	CASTIGGGYYGYTF	TGTGCCAGCACCATCGGGGGGGGCTACTATGGCTACACCTTC
13	NA	TRBV27	TRBJ1-1	NA	CASTWRVNTEAFF	TGTGCCAGCACCTGGAGGGTTAACACTGAAGCTTTCTTT
12	NA	TRBV28	TRBJ1-5	NA	CASSAHNQPQHF	TGTGCCAGCAGTGCCCACAATCAGCCCCAGCATTTT
15	NA	TRBV7-9	TRBJ2-7	NA	CASSVTGLPTYEQYF	TGTGCCAGCAGCGTCACGGGACTTCCCACCTACGAGCAGTACTTC
13	NA	TRBV30	TRBJ2-1	TRBD2	CAWRPSGYNEQFF	TGTGCCTGGAGGCCTAGCGGGTACAATGAGCAGTTCTTC
15	NA	TRBV7-9	TRBJ2-7	TRBD2	CASSPPTSQVYEQYF	TGTGCCAGCAGCCCCCCGACTAGCCAAGTCTACGAGCAGTACTTC
16	NA	TRBV4-1	TRBJ2-2	NA	CASSFIGSRGPGELFF	TGCGCCAGCAGCTTCATCGGATCCCGTGGTCCCGGGGAGCTGTTTTTT
12	NA	TRBV7-8	TRBJ1-1	NA	CASSPGGTEAFF	TGTGCCAGCAGCCCTGGGGGCACTGAAGCTTTCTTT
15	NA	TRBV4-1	TRBJ2-1	TRBD2	CASSQQPGLVNEQFF	TGCGCCAGCAGCCAGCAACCGGGACTAGTCAATGAGCAGTTCTTC
13	NA	TRBV27	TRBJ2-3	NA	CASSLSKPDTQYF	TGTGCCAGCAGTTTATCGAAGCCAGATACGCAGTATTTT
13	NA	TRBV6-5	TRBJ2-1	NA	CASSLVTSNEQFF	TGTGCCAGCAGCCTCGTAACATCCAATGAGCAGTTCTTC
15	NA	TRBV27	TRBJ2-6	NA	CASRPLEAGANVLTF	TGTGCCAGCAGGCCCCTCGAGGCCGGGGCCAACGTCCTGACTTTC
15	NA	TRBV7-2	TRBJ1-4	NA	CASSLLRSGAVKLFF	TGTGCCAGCAGCCTCTTGAGGTCAGGGGCGGTAAAACTGTTTTTT
15	once	TRBV5-1	TRBJ2-2	TRBD2	CASSQERENTGELFF	TGCGCCAGCAGCCAGGAGCGGGAGAACACCGGGGAGCTGTTTTTT
11	few	TRBV7-9	TRBJ1-2	TRBD1	CAGQGDGGYTF	TGTGCCGGACAGGGGGATGGTGGCTACACCTTC
16	once	TRBV27	TRBJ2-1	TRBD2	CASSRLAGELANEQFF	TGTGCCAGCAGTAGACTAGCGGGAGAACTTGCGAATGAGCAGTTCTTC
13	NA	TRBV10-2	TRBJ2-7	NA	CASSKGTVYEQYF	TGCGCCAGCAGCAAGGGGACGGTCTACGAGCAGTACTTC
16	NA	TRBV16	TRBJ1-5	TRBD1	CASSPEGASSNQPQHF	TGTGCCAGCAGCCCCGAGGGGGCGAGTAGCAATCAGCCCCAGCATTTT
17	NA	TRBV19	TRBJ2-5	NA	CASSIVGMTGLQETQYF	TGTGCCAGTAGTATAGTTGGGATGACTGGTCTACAAGAGACCCAGTACTTC
14	NA	TRBV6-5	TRBJ1-2	NA	CASRLRGAIHGYTF	TGTGCCAGCAGGTTACGTGGGGCCATCCATGGCTACACCTTC
14	NA	TRBV6-5	TRBJ1-5	NA	CASSYREGDQPQHF	TGTGCCAGCAGTTACAGGGAAGGGGATCAGCCCCAGCATTTT
16	NA	TRBV27	TRBJ2-7	TRBD2	CASSFVGASGSYEQYF	TGTGCCAGCAGTTTCGTGGGTGCTAGCGGGAGTTACGAGCAGTACTTC
15	NA	TRBV7-9	TRBJ1-1	NA	CASSIPQGWNTEAFF	TGTGCCAGCAGCATACCACAGGGTTGGAACACTGAAGCTTTCTTT
17	NA	TRBV7-9	TRBJ2-3	TRBD2	CASSSGLAGSTTDTQYF	TGTGCCAGCAGTTCGGGACTAGCGGGGAGCACCACAGATACGCAGTATTTT
14	NA	TRBV6-6	TRBJ2-7	NA	CASSLSSPLYEQYF	TGTGCCAGCAGTTTGTCTTCCCCCCTCTACGAGCAGTACTTC
15	once	TRBV19	TRBJ2-7	NA	CASSLAGTVSYEQYF	TGTGCCAGTAGTCTGGCGGGGACGGTCTCCTACGAGCAGTACTTC
11	NA	TRBV6-6	TRBJ2-7	NA	CASRGGGEQYF	TGTGCCAGCAGGGGAGGAGGCGAGCAGTACTTC
15	NA	TRBV5-6	TRBJ2-2	TRBD1	CASSHGTGNTGELFF	TGTGCCAGCAGCCACGGGACAGGGAACACCGGGGAGCTGTTTTTT
12	NA	TRBV5-6	TRBJ1-1	NA	CASSSRGGLAFF	TGTGCCAGCAGCTCGAGGGGGGGTCTTGCTTTCTTT
17	NA	TRBV7-3	TRBJ2-5	NA	CASSLWSARGLGETQYF	TGTGCCAGCAGCTTATGGTCTGCGCGAGGGCTCGGAGAGACCCAGTACTTC
14	NA	TRBV28	TRBJ2-1	TRBD1	CASSLETGVYEQFF	TGTGCCAGCAGTTTGGAGACAGGGGTGTATGAGCAGTTCTTC
14	NA	TRBV28	TRBJ2-7	NA	CASSFRGSTYEQYF	TGTGCCAGCAGTTTCCGGGGTAGTACCTACGAGCAGTACTTC
15	NA	TRBV7-8	TRBJ2-1	NA	CASSRRDIGRWEQFF	TGTGCCAGCAGCCGCCGGGACATCGGACGGTGGGAGCAGTTCTTC
16	NA	TRBV19	TRBJ2-3	TRBD2	CASSPEREGVGDTQYF	TGTGCCAGTAGTCCCGAGCGGGAGGGGGTCGGAGATACGCAGTATTTT
15	once	TRBV6-5	TRBJ1-5	NA	CASSSGWDSNQPQHF	TGTGCCAGCAGCTCAGGGTGGGATAGCAATCAGCCCCAGCATTTT
15	once	TRBV28	TRBJ2-3	TRBD2	CASSLIAGAGGTQYF	TGTGCCAGCAGTTTAATAGCGGGAGCTGGAGGTACGCAGTATTTT
16	NA	TRBV11-2	TRBJ2-2	NA	CASSGTTNTNTGELFF	TGTGCCAGCAGCGGGACAACGAATACGAACACCGGGGAGCTGTTTTTT
13	NA	TRBV7-2	TRBJ2-7	TRBD2	CASNGLATGEQYF	TGTGCCAGCAACGGACTAGCCACTGGGGAGCAGTACTTC
18	once	TRBV30	TRBJ2-7	NA	CAWSPTGRGGPFIHEQYF	TGTGCCTGGAGTCCAACAGGTCGCGGGGGCCCTTTTATCCACGAGCAGTACTTC
15	NA	TRBV7-9	TRBJ1-1	NA	CASSFPPTGNTEAFF	TGTGCCAGCAGCTTTCCCCCCACTGGGAACACTGAAGCTTTCTTT
14	NA	TRBV27	TRBJ2-5	TRBD1	CASSSYRDRETQYF	TGTGCCAGCAGCTCCTACCGGGACAGGGAGACCCAGTACTTC
13	NA	TRBV5-8	TRBJ2-1	NA	CASSLGGDNEQFF	TGTGCCAGCAGCCTCGGAGGGGACAATGAGCAGTTCTTC
18	NA	TRBV7-9	TRBJ1-2	NA	CASSLDVRLGAVDYGYTF	TGTGCCAGCAGCTTAGATGTACGGTTGGGGGCGGTGGACTATGGCTACACCTTC
14	NA	TRBV11-2	TRBJ1-2	NA	CASSNTEGIYGYTF	TGTGCCAGCAGCAATACGGAGGGTATCTATGGCTACACCTTC
14	NA	TRBV6-1	TRBJ2-7	NA	CASSELRAQSEQYF	TGTGCCAGCAGTGAACTCAGGGCCCAAAGCGAGCAGTACTTC
17	NA	TRBV11-2	TRBJ2-2	TRBD2	CASSPAGNLVVAGELFF	TGTGCCAGCAGCCCAGCGGGGAATTTGGTCGTGGCCGGGGAGCTGTTTTTT
12	NA	TRBV5-4	TRBJ2-7	NA	CASSLEPYEQYF	TGTGCCAGCAGCTTGGAACCCTACGAGCAGTACTTC
14	NA	TRBV5-1	TRBJ1-5	TRBD1	CASSLTGGDQPQHF	TGCGCCAGCAGCTTGACAGGGGGAGATCAGCCCCAGCATTTT
15	NA	TRBV7-3	TRBJ2-1	NA	CASSLTHGASHEQFF	TGTGCCAGCAGCTTAACCCACGGAGCTTCCCATGAGCAGTTCTTC
15	few	TRBV9	TRBJ1-4	NA	CASSVGGTGNEKLFF	TGTGCCAGCAGCGTTGGGGGCACGGGCAATGAAAAACTGTTTTTT
13	NA	TRBV7-3	TRBJ1-2	NA	CASSLAGNYGYTF	TGTGCCAGCAGCTTGGCCGGGAACTATGGCTACACCTTC
13	few	TRBV18	TRBJ2-7	NA	CASSPPYAYEQYF	TGTGCCAGCTCACCACCTTATGCCTACGAGCAGTACTTC
15	NA	TRBV6-1	TRBJ2-1	TRBD1	CASTPGQASYNEQFF	TGTGCCAGCACCCCGGGACAGGCGTCCTACAATGAGCAGTTCTTC
15	NA	TRBV7-9	TRBJ2-5	TRBD2	CASSSRASGQETQYF	TGTGCCAGCAGCAGTCGGGCTAGCGGACAAGAGACCCAGTACTTC